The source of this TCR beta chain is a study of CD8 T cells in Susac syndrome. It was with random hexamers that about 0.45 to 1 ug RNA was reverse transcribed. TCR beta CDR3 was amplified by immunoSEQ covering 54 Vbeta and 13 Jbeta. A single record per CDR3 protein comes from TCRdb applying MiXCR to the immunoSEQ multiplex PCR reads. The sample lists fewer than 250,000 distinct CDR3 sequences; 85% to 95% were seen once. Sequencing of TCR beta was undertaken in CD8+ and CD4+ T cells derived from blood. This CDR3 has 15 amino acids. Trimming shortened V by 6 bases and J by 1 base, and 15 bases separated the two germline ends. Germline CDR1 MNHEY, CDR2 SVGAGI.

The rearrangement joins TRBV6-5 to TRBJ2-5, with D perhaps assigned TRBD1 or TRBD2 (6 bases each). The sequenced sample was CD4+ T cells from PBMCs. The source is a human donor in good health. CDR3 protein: CASRVRGGLQETQYF. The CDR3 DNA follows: TGTGCCAGCAGGGTACGAGGGGGACTCCAAGAGACCCAGTACTTC.